This T cell receptor (beta chain) is from a study of human T cells and chemical hapten exposure (dated by TCRdb to 2020 to 2022). Regarding the complete study: Libraries were pooled for sequencing, and per-sample TCR yields varied mainly because of small differences in library volumes within the pool. In alopecia patients, the study followed how the peripheral blood TCR repertoire changed in vivo over primary and secondary sensitization to diphenylcyclopropenone (DPC), a hapten. Both TCR alpha and TCR beta chains were sequenced from each blood RNA sample. Results the study describes overall, beyond this receptor: DPC sensitization did not change the number of TCRs with a frequency above 1 in 1000, and there was no evidence of changes in global repertoire structure. Repeated subsampling changed both the strength of the expansion versus patch-test correlation and the threshold at which that correlation became significant.

Receptors were amplified or captured by 5' RACE. The instrument given in TCRdb is Illumina MiSeq. During library preparation, unique molecular identifiers were attached to individual cDNA molecules so that TCRs could be counted quantitatively and reproducibly. Per the original workflow: A median of approximately 96,000 TCRs per sample was observed, with a range of 23,224 to 690,600. The Decombinator software suite was used to annotate V, J and CDR3 in the TCR reads. To make PS versus PT1 abundance plots, every sample was subsampled to the same number of TCRs (28,000). Expanded TCRs were defined as absent before sensitization and observed at least eight times at the 2-week time point. Starting from the raw public reads, TCRdb applied fastp trimming at Q25, assembled clones with MiXCR and retained in-frame beta chains. Records with the same CDR3 protein are collapsed into one entry carrying the most frequent genes and DNA. TCRdb's processing, not the study's, gives the V and J calls here. In all, the sample holds roughly 81,000 distinct CDR3 sequences, and about 8% of those were seen once. Jointly, the top ten make up 2% to 2.5% of the sample.

Total RNA was extracted from unfractionated whole blood collected in Tempus Blood RNA tubes. As TCR sequencing controls, roughly five healthy volunteers were used, with blood taken at day 0, 2 weeks and 6 weeks. V has 8 bases trimmed and J has 0 bases trimmed; junction bases matching no gene number 5. Taken from cysteine to phenylalanine, the CDR3 has 17 residues. Of all the DNA, just the CDR3 is kept, 51 bases in frame from base 1. The CDR1 and CDR2 encoded by the germline V gene are SNHLY and FYNNEI. The table lists this clonotype with a few counts. Its specific antigen is unknown. Base qualities are not recorded, but no much larger clone differs from it by a single base.

The sequence derives from a male donor in good health. The V gene is TRBV2 and the J gene is TRBJ2-3; 16 bases in between match TRBD2. The CDR3 protein sequence reads: CASPGTSGGGSTDTQYF. The nucleotides are TGTGCCAGCCCCGGGACTAGCGGGGGGGGGAGCACAGATACGCAGTATTTT.